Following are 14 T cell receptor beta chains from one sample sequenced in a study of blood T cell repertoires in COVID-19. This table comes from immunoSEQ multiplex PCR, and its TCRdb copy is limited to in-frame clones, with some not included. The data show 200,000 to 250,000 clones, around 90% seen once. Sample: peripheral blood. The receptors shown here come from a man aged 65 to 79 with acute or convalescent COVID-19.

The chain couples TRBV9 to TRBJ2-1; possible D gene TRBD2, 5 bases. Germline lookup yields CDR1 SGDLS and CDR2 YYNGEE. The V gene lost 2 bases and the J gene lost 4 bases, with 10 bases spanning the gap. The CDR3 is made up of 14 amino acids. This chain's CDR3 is CASSVGLFYNEQFF. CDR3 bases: TGTGCCAGCAGCGTCGGACTTTTTTACAATGAGCAGTTCTTC.

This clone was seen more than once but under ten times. Here the CDR3 DNA reads TGTGCCAGCAGTGATAGGGGTCCCAGCTACACCTTC. This sequence encodes CASSDRGPSYTF. The V gene is TRBV2, the J gene TRBJ1-2, with a tentative D call TRBD1 (5 bases). The CDR3 has 12 amino acids. Between the trimmed V and J ends, which lost 3 bases and 9 bases, there was a span of 11 bases. Germline assignment: CDR1 SNHLY and CDR2 FYNNEI.

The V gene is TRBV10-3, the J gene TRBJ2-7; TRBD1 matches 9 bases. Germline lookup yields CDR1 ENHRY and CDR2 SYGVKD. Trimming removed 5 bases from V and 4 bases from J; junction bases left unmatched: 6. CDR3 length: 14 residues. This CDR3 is CAISRDREGYEQYF. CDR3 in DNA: TGTGCCATCAGTCGGGACAGGGAGGGATACGAGCAGTACTTC.

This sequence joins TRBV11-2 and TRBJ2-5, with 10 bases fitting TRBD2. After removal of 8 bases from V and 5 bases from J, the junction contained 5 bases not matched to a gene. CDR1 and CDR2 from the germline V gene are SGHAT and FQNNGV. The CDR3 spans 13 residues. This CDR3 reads CASSPSGSETQYF. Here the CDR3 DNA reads TGTGCCAGCTCCCCTAGCGGGAGCGAGACCCAGTACTTC.

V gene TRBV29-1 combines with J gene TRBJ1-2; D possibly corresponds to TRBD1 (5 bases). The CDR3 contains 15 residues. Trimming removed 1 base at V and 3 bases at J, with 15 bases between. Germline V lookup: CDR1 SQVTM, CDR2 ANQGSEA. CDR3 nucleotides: TGCAGCGTTGAAGGTGCAGGGCTTGAGGACTATGGCTACACCTTC. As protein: CSVEGAGLEDYGYTF.

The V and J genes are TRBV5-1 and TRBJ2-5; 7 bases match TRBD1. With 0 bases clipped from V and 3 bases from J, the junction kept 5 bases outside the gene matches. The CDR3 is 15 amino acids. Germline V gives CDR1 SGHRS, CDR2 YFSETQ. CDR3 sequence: CASSLVPGGEETQYF. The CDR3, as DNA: TGCGCCAGCAGCTTGGTACCAGGGGGTGAAGAGACCCAGTACTTC.

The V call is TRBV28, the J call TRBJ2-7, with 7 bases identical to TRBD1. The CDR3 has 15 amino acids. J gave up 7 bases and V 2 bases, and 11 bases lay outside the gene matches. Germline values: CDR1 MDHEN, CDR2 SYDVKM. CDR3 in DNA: TGTGCCAGCAGTTTAAACAGGGGACCCCTGGGAGAGCAGTACTTC. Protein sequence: CASSLNRGPLGEQYF.

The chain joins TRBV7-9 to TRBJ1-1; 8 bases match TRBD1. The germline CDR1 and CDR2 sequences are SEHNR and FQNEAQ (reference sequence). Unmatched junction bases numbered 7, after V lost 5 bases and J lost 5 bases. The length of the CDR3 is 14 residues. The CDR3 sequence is CASSPRQGPTEAFF. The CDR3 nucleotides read TGTGCCAGCAGCCCTCGACAGGGGCCGACTGAAGCTTTCTTT. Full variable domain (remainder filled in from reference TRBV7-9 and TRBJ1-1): DTGVSQNPRHKITKRGQNVTFRCDPISEHNRLYWYRQTLGQGPEFLTYFQNEAQLEKSRLLSDRFSAERPKGSFSTLEIQRTEQGDSAMYLCASSPRQGPTEAFFGQGTRLTVV.

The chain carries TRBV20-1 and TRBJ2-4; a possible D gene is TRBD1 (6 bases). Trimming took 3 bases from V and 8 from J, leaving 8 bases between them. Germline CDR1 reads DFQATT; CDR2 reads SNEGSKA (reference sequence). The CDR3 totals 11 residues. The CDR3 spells CSASRGDIQYF. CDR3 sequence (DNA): TGCAGTGCTAGCAGGGGAGACATTCAGTACTTC.

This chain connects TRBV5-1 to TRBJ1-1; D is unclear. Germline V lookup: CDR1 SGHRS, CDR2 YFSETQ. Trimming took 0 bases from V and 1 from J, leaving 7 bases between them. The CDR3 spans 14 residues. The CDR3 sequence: CASSLDSGNTEAFF. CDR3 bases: TGCGCCAGCAGCTTGGACAGTGGGAACACTGAAGCTTTCTTT.

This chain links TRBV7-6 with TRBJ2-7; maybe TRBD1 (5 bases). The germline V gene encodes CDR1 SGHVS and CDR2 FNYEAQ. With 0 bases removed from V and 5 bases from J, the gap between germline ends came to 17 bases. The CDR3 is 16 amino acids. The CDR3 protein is CASSLADNLGSDEQYF. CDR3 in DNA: TGTGCCAGCAGCTTAGCGGACAATCTGGGCAGCGACGAGCAGTACTTC.

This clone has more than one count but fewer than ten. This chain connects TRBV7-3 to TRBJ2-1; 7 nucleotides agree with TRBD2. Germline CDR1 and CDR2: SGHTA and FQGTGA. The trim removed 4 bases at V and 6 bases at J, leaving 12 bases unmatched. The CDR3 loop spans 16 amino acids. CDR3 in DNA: TGTGCCAGCAGCTCCCTCGCTAGCGGCATCTTCAATGAGCAGTTCTTC. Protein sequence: CASSSLASGIFNEQFF.

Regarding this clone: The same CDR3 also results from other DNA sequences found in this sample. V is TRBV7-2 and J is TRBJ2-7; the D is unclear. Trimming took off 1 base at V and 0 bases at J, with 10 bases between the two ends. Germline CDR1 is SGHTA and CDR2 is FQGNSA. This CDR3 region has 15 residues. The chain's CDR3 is CASSLEWRSSYEQYF. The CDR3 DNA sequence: TGTGCCAGCAGCTTAGAGTGGCGGAGCTCCTACGAGCAGTACTTC.

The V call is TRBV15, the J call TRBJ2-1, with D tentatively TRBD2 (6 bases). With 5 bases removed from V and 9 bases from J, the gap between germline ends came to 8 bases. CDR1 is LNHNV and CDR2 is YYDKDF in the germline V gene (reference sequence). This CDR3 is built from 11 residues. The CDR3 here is CATSDSGEQFF. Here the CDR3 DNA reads TGTGCCACCAGCGATAGCGGTGAGCAGTTCTTC.